Presented here are 17 T cell receptor beta chains from one specimen sequenced in a study of brain T cells in children with intractable seizures. Time point described: blood from clinic visit 5 months post-surgery; TSC patient then seizure free. Clones were sequenced by immunoSEQ multiplex PCR, and TCRdb holds only the in-frame ones, with some missing. The sample has about 340,000 clones, over 90% seen once; the top ten hold 5.5% to 6%. The sequencing used peripheral blood, collected 4 to 5 months after surgery. Source of these receptors: a boy under three years old with tuberous sclerosis and intractable seizures.

This clone was seen just once. The V call is TRBV6-6, the J call TRBJ1-6, with 8 bases identical to TRBD1. The CDR3 spans 15 residues. Germline V lookup: CDR1 MNHNY, CDR2 SVGAGI (reference sequence). J was trimmed by 9 bases and V by 6 bases; bases with no gene match: 10. CDR3 sequence reads: CASRQKTGVVSPLHF. CDR3 nucleotide sequence: TGTGCCAGCAGGCAGAAGACAGGGGTCGTTTCACCCCTCCACTTT.

The chain has TRBV5-1 and TRBJ2-1; 8 bases are shared with TRBD2. Trimming took 6 bases from V and 5 from J; bases not matched to a gene: 16. Germline V gives CDR1 SGHRS, CDR2 YFSETQ. The CDR3 covers 17 residues. This CDR3 is CASTYGGQRGSNNEQFF. Written as DNA, the CDR3 is TGCGCCAGCACCTACGGGGGTCAGCGGGGGTCCAACAATGAGCAGTTCTTC.

V is TRBV24-1 and J is TRBJ2-1, with D hard to call. There are 16 residues in the CDR3. V gave up 4 bases and J gave up 0 bases, with 12 bases separating them. Germline CDR1 reads KGHDR; CDR2 reads SFDVKD. CDR3 amino acids: CATSDLTGHSYNEQFF. CDR3 DNA: TGTGCCACCAGTGACCTCACGGGCCACTCCTACAATGAGCAGTTCTTC.

This chain uses TRBV30 with TRBJ2-1, with D unclear. Trimming stripped 3 bases from V and 0 bases from J, with 6 bases between. Germline CDR1 GTSNPN, CDR2 SVGIG (reference sequence). The CDR3 runs 13 residues. The CDR3 here is CAWRLTSYNEQFF. CDR3 sequence (DNA): TGTGCCTGGAGGCTTACCTCCTACAATGAGCAGTTCTTC.

V gene TRBV6-5 combines with J gene TRBJ1-1; D not resolved. CDR3 length: 13 amino acids. Germline CDR1 MNHEY, CDR2 SVGAGI. Deletions cut 2 bases from V and 0 bases from J, with 4 bases between. CDR3 sequence reads: CASSYKMNTEAFF. CDR3 nucleotides: TGTGCCAGCAGTTACAAGATGAACACTGAAGCTTTCTTT.

This rearrangement joins TRBV15 to TRBJ1-1, with TRBD1 matching over 7 bases. From germline, CDR1 is LNHNV and CDR2 YYDKDF (reference sequence). CDR3 size: 13 residues. Trimming removed 8 bases from V and 12 bases from J; junction bases left unmatched: 15. As DNA, the CDR3 is TGTGCCACCCGACGAGGGGGCGCCGGTTTATCTTTCTTT. It yields the protein CATRRGGAGLSFF. The full variable domain, its missing parts supplied by reference TRBV15 and TRBJ1-1, is DAMVIQNPRYQVTQFGKPVTLSCSQTLNHNVMYWYQQKSSQAPKLLFHYYDKDFNNEADTPDNFQSRRPNTSFCFLDIRSPGLGDTAMYLCATRRGGAGLSFFGQGTRLTVV.

This clone came up once. The rearrangement uses TRBV12-3 or TRBV12-4 and TRBJ2-7; the D gene is possibly TRBD2 (6 bases). Trimming removed 4 bases from V and 6 bases from J, with 13 bases in between. The CDR3 has 13 amino acids. CDR3 protein: CASSSRDLAEQYF. The DNA of the CDR3 is TGTGCCAGCAGTTCCAGGGACTTGGCCGAGCAGTACTTC.

The gene calls are TRBV29-1 and TRBJ2-7, with D hard to call. V lost 5 bases to trimming and J lost 3 bases, with 8 bases between them. CDR3 length equals 11 residues. Germline V gene lookup returns CDR1 SQVTM and CDR2 ANQGSEA. The CDR3, as DNA: TGCAGCGTTAGTATTGGCTACGAGCAGTACTTC. The encoded protein is CSVSIGYEQYF.

The chain uses TRBV21-1 and TRBJ1-5; the table's D call TRBD1 went unverified against the DNA. TRBV21-1 is labeled a pseudogene. The length of the CDR3 is 17 residues. CDR3 in amino acids: CASSKVTGRYSNQPQHF. CDR3 DNA: TGTGCCAGCAGCAAAGTGACAGGACGATATAGCAATCAGCCCCAGCATTTT.

V gene TRBV5-4 combines with J gene TRBJ2-7; TRBD1 aligns across 7 bases. J was trimmed by 6 bases and V by 4 bases; bases with no gene match: 16. The CDR3 is made up of 16 amino acids. The germline V gene encodes CDR1 SGHNT and CDR2 YYREEE (reference sequence). The CDR3, as DNA: TGTGCCAGCAGCCCCTCCGGAAAGGGGGCTTGGGCCGAGCAGTACTTC. Encoded protein: CASSPSGKGAWAEQYF.

Only one count was recorded for this clone. This chain links TRBV11-2 with TRBJ1-3, with 7 bases identical to TRBD1. Germline V gives CDR1 SGHAT, CDR2 FQNNGV. The V gene end was trimmed by 5 bases and the J gene end by 3 bases; junction bases not matched to a gene: 13. This CDR3 region has 17 residues. CDR3 residues: CASSGSPGTADGNTIYF. The CDR3 DNA reads TGTGCCAGCAGCGGCTCCCCCGGGACAGCAGATGGAAACACCATATATTTT.

There are a few counts of this clone. The chain employs TRBV27 and TRBJ2-7; 7 nucleotides align to TRBD1. V was clipped by 4 bases and J by 4 bases; unmatched bases: 4. CDR1 MNHEY and CDR2 SMNVEV come from the germline V gene (reference sequence). CDR3 size: 13 residues. Here the CDR3 DNA reads TGTGCCAGCAGTTGGGGACAGCTATACGAGCAGTACTTC. This translates into CASSWGQLYEQYF.

CDR3 in DNA: TGCAGCGTAGTCAGGGGGCAGACTGAAGCTTTCTTT. Translated: CSVVRGQTEAFF. V is TRBV29-1 and J is TRBJ1-1; TRBD1 matches at 8 bases. With V trimmed by 6 bases and J by 5 bases, 5 bases remained unmatched. The CDR3 is made up of 12 amino acids. Looked up from germline, CDR1 is SQVTM and CDR2 is ANQGSEA.

The chain employs TRBV10-3 and TRBJ2-3; 10 bases agree with TRBD1. The CDR3 is 15 residues long. The V segment lost 6 bases and the J segment 4 bases; nucleotides outside the gene matches: 7. The germline V gene encodes CDR1 ENHRY and CDR2 SYGVKD. Written as DNA, the CDR3 is TGTGCCATCAGAACCGGGACAGGGGATCCAGATACGCAGTATTTT. Translated, it gives CAIRTGTGDPDTQYF.

Only one count was recorded for this clone. The chain combines TRBV27 with TRBJ1-5; D might be TRBD1 (6 bases). Germline loops: CDR1 MNHEY, CDR2 SMNVEV (reference sequence). This CDR3 spans 14 amino acids. Between the trimmed V and J ends, which lost 1 base and 7 bases, there was a span of 11 bases. CDR3 bases: TGTGCCAGCAGTTTATATGGGGGCGGGCAGCCCCAGCATTTT. Translated: CASSLYGGGQPQHF.

The chain recombines TRBV9 with TRBJ2-3; D not certain. Trimming took off 0 bases at V and 0 bases at J, with 5 bases between the two ends. CDR1 and CDR2 (germline): SGDLS, YYNGEE. The CDR3 extends over 14 amino acids. The CDR3 here is CASSVDYSTDTQYF. CDR3 nucleotide sequence: TGTGCCAGCAGCGTAGACTACAGCACAGATACGCAGTATTTT.

This clone was observed a handful of times. V and J are TRBV19 and TRBJ2-7, with 7 bases lining up with TRBD1. The CDR3 length is 14 residues. Germline assignment: CDR1 LNHDA and CDR2 SQIVND (reference sequence). After removal of 6 bases from V and 2 bases from J, the junction contained 7 bases not matched to a gene. The CDR3 here is CASRSGTEAYEQYF. The CDR3 DNA sequence: TGTGCCAGTAGGTCCGGGACAGAAGCCTACGAGCAGTACTTC.